This is a list of T cell receptor beta chains from one sample in a study of T cell changes during pregnancy in multiple sclerosis. TCRdb keeps only in-frame clones here, not all; method: immunoSEQ multiplex PCR. The sample contains some 57,000 clones, 85% to 90% of which appear only once. The source was peripheral blood, collected in the first trimester of pregnancy. The receptors stem from a female donor in good health, enrolled as a control in a pregnancy study. CDR3s include the opening cysteine and the closing phenylalanine or tryptophan. D genes are given only for firm matches. Some rows have no size entry. The others give once, few or many, or a class for an expanded clone.

d_call: NA; v_call: TRBV6-5; clone_size: NA; j_call: TRBJ1-2; cdr3_nt: TGTGCCAGCACCGCTGGGGGTTACAGGGTGGGCTACACCTTC; cdr3_aa: CASTAGGYRVGYTF
d_call: NA; v_call: TRBV4-3; clone_size: few; j_call: TRBJ2-7; cdr3_nt: TGCGCCAGCAGCCAAGATCCCAGCGGCCACTACGAGCAGTACTTC; cdr3_aa: CASSQDPSGHYEQYF
d_call: NA; v_call: TRBV7-3; clone_size: NA; j_call: TRBJ2-3; cdr3_nt: TGTGCCAGCAGCTCCACATCTTCCACAGATACGCAGTATTTT; cdr3_aa: CASSSTSSTDTQYF
d_call: TRBD1; v_call: TRBV6-1; clone_size: NA; j_call: TRBJ1-2; cdr3_nt: TGTGCCAGCAGAGCGGACAGGGGCTATGGCTACACCTTC; cdr3_aa: CASRADRGYGYTF
d_call: NA; v_call: TRBV7-2; clone_size: NA; j_call: TRBJ2-7; cdr3_nt: TGTGCCAGCAGCTTGGACTCGACGCTCTACGAGCAGTACTTC; cdr3_aa: CASSLDSTLYEQYF
d_call: TRBD1; v_call: TRBV27; clone_size: NA; j_call: TRBJ1-1; cdr3_nt: TGTGCCAGCAGTCTTTTTCAGGGGGCAAACACTGAAGCTTTCTTT; cdr3_aa: CASSLFQGANTEAFF
d_call: NA; v_call: TRBV5-1; clone_size: NA; j_call: TRBJ2-3; cdr3_nt: TGCGCCAGCAGCTTGGCTTATATCACAGATACGCAGTATTTT; cdr3_aa: CASSLAYITDTQYF
d_call: NA; v_call: TRBV5-6; clone_size: NA; j_call: TRBJ1-2; cdr3_nt: TGTGCCAGCAGCTTAGGACAGACGCATGGCTACACCTTC; cdr3_aa: CASSLGQTHGYTF
d_call: NA; v_call: TRBV7-2; clone_size: NA; j_call: TRBJ2-1; cdr3_nt: TGTGCCAGCAGCGCCGACACGAGCTCCTACAATGAGCAGTTCTTC; cdr3_aa: CASSADTSSYNEQFF
d_call: TRBD2; v_call: TRBV7-2; clone_size: NA; j_call: TRBJ2-7; cdr3_nt: TGTGCCAGCAGCCAGTTAGCGGGGGGTATCGACGAGCAGTACTTC; cdr3_aa: CASSQLAGGIDEQYF
d_call: NA; v_call: TRBV6-1; clone_size: NA; j_call: TRBJ1-5; cdr3_nt: TGTGCCAGCAGCCCCCGGGGGAATCAGCCCCAGCATTTT; cdr3_aa: CASSPRGNQPQHF
d_call: NA; v_call: TRBV10-3; clone_size: NA; j_call: TRBJ1-6; cdr3_nt: TGTGCCATCAGTGAAACTGGACCCCTCCACTTT; cdr3_aa: CAISETGPLHF
d_call: TRBD1; v_call: TRBV30; clone_size: NA; j_call: TRBJ1-3; cdr3_nt: TGTGCCTGGAGGGACAGGGGGCAAGGAAACACCATATATTTT; cdr3_aa: CAWRDRGQGNTIYF
d_call: TRBD1; v_call: TRBV4-3; clone_size: NA; j_call: TRBJ2-2; cdr3_nt: TGCGCCAGCAGCCAAGATGCGGGCCTAGGACAGGTTGGCACCGGGGAGCTGTTTTTT; cdr3_aa: CASSQDAGLGQVGTGELFF
d_call: TRBD1; v_call: TRBV18; clone_size: NA; j_call: TRBJ1-1; cdr3_nt: TGTGCCAGCTCACCCGGGACAGGGGGCCACGACACTGAAGCTTTCTTT; cdr3_aa: CASSPGTGGHDTEAFF
d_call: NA; v_call: TRBV7-2; clone_size: once; j_call: TRBJ2-5; cdr3_nt: TGTGCCAGCAGCCCAATAGGGGCGTACCAAGAGACCCAGTACTTC; cdr3_aa: CASSPIGAYQETQYF
d_call: NA; v_call: TRBV14; clone_size: NA; j_call: TRBJ2-5; cdr3_nt: TGTGCCAGCAGCCCGAGGACACGTCTTTGGGAGACCCAGTACTTC; cdr3_aa: CASSPRTRLWETQYF
d_call: NA; v_call: TRBV16; clone_size: NA; j_call: TRBJ1-2; cdr3_nt: TGTGCCAGCAGCCAATTTTCGTCGGGGGGAGGAGGCTACACCTTC; cdr3_aa: CASSQFSSGGGGYTF
d_call: NA; v_call: TRBV2; clone_size: once; j_call: TRBJ1-2; cdr3_nt: TGTGCCAGCAGTCAGATGTCTGGCTACACCTTC; cdr3_aa: CASSQMSGYTF
d_call: TRBD2; v_call: TRBV7-3; clone_size: NA; j_call: TRBJ2-3; cdr3_nt: TGTGCCAGCAGCCTACGGACTAGCGGGGGTGTGGATACGCAGTATTTT; cdr3_aa: CASSLRTSGGVDTQYF